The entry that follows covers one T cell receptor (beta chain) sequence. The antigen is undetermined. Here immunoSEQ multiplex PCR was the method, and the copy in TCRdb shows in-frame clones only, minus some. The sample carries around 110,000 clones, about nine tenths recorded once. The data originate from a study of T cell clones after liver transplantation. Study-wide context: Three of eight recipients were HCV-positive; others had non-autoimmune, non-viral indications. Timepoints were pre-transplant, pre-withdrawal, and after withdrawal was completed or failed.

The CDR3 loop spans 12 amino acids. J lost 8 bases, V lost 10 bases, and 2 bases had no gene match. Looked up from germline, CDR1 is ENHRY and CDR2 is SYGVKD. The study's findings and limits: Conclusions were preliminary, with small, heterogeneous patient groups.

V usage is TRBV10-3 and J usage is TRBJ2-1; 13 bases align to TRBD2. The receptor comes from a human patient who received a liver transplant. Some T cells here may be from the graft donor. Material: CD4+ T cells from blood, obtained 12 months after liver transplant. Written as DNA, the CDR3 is TGTGCCACACTAGCGGGAGGGTATGAGCAGTTCTTC. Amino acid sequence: CATLAGGYEQFF.